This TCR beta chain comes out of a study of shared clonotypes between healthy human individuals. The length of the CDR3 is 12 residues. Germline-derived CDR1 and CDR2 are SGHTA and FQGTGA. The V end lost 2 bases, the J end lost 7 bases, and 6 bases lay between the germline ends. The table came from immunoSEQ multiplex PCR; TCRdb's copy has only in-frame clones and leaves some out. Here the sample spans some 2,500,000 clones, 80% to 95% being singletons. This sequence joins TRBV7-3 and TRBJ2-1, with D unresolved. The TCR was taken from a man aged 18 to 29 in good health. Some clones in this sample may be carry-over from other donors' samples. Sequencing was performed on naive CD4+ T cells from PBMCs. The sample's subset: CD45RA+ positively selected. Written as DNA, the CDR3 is TGTGCCAGCAGCTTACTAGATAATGAGCAGTTCTTC. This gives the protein CASSLLDNEQFF. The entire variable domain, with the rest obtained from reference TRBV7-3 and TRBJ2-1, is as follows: GAGVSQTPSNKVTEKGKYVELRCDPISGHTALYWYRQSLGQGPEFLIYFQGTGAADDSGLPNDRFFAVRPEGSVSTLKIQRTERGDSAVYLCASSLLDNEQFFGPGTRLTVL.